The 17 T cell receptor beta chains given below trace back to one sample, sequenced in a study of T cell repertoires in cytomegalovirus infection. TCRdb ran MiXCR on the reads and lists one entry per CDR3 protein. This sample has 550,000 to 700,000 distinct CDR3 sequences, with 40% found just once. These TCRs are of unknown antigen specificity. This material consisted of cultured PBMCs, taken from culture after CMV antigen stimulation. The receptor set was obtained from a human donor in good health (CMV status not recorded). Some clones in this sample may be carry-over from other donors' samples.

The chain joins TRBV7-8 to TRBJ1-1; tentatively, D is TRBD1 (6 bases). This CDR3 is 16 amino acids long. The germline CDR1 and CDR2 sequences are SGHVS and FQNEAQ. Trimming removed 4 bases at V and 1 base at J, with 16 bases between. Written as DNA, the CDR3 is TGTGCCAGCAGCTCCTCGGTATTGGGGGCGAACACTGAAGCTTTCTTT. It is translated as CASSSSVLGANTEAFF.

This clonotype appeared a few times. The V call is TRBV7-2, the J call TRBJ1-6; maybe TRBD1 (5 bases). CDR3 size: 14 residues. V lost 3 bases to trimming and J lost 8 bases, with 11 bases between them. The germline V gene has CDR1 SGHTA and CDR2 FQGNSA. The CDR3 bases are TGTGCCAGCAGCTTTTCAGGGCGAGATTCACCCCTCCACTTT. Translating gives CASSFSGRDSPLHF.

V gene TRBV7-9 combines with J gene TRBJ1-2; D is unresolved. The V end was cut by 3 bases, the J end by 2 bases, with 7 bases between. From germline, CDR1 is SEHNR and CDR2 FQNEAQ (reference sequence). CDR3 size: 13 residues. DNA of the CDR3: TGTGCCAGCAGCTTTGAAAGAAACTATGGCTACACCTTC. Translating gives CASSFERNYGYTF.

This rearrangement joins TRBV29-1 to TRBJ1-1; maybe TRBD1 (6 bases). V was trimmed by 2 bases and J by 4 bases, leaving 14 bases between them. From germline, CDR1 is SQVTM and CDR2 ANQGSEA. This CDR3 has 14 amino acids. CDR3 DNA sequence: TGCAGCGTTGAACTTTCTGCCAGGGGCACTGAAGCTTTCTTT. Its protein product is CSVELSARGTEAFF.

The chain has TRBV4-3 and TRBJ2-3; possibly TRBD2 for D (6 bases). Trimming took off 5 bases at V and 1 base at J, with 22 bases between the two ends. CDR1 is LGHNA, CDR2 YSLEER, per germline. CDR3 length: 18 amino acids. CDR3 sequence (DNA): TGCGCCAGCAGCAACCCGGGCGGAGGGCTAGATGGCACAGATACGCAGTATTTT. The encoded protein is CASSNPGGGLDGTDTQYF.

J is TRBJ2-1 and V is TRBV4-2; 10 bases match TRBD2. V shed 4 bases and J 6 bases; nucleotides not matched to a gene: 9. Germline-derived CDR1 and CDR2 are LGHNA and YNFKEQ. The CDR3 has 16 residues. This CDR3 reads CASSLRSGGGGNEQFF. For the CDR3, the DNA is TGTGCCAGCAGCCTTCGAAGCGGGGGGGGTGGCAATGAGCAGTTCTTC.

The gene calls are TRBV5-4 and TRBJ1-3, with TRBD1 as a possible D gene (5 bases). CDR1 is SGHNT and CDR2 is YYREEE in the germline V gene (reference sequence). Trimming took 3 bases from V and 0 from J, leaving 10 bases between them. The CDR3 covers 15 residues. The CDR3 sequence is CASSWDRNSGNTIYF. The CDR3 nucleotides read TGTGCCAGCAGCTGGGACCGGAACTCTGGAAACACCATATATTTT.

This clonotype came up a few times. The V gene is TRBV27, the J gene TRBJ2-3, with 8 bases lining up with TRBD1. Germline CDR1 MNHEY, CDR2 SMNVEV (reference sequence). The CDR3 has 15 amino acids. V shed 7 bases and J 8 bases; nucleotides not matched to a gene: 14. CDR3 region: CASTPDRERVGTQYF. The CDR3 coding sequence is TGTGCCAGCACCCCGGACAGGGAAAGGGTGGGTACGCAGTATTTT.

V usage is TRBV28 and J usage is TRBJ2-5; tentatively, D is TRBD2 (7 bases). Germline V gene lookup returns CDR1 MDHEN and CDR2 SYDVKM. V lost 6 bases and J 5 bases, leaving 13 bases between the germline ends. The CDR3 runs to 13 residues. The CDR3 loop reads CASRIRGGETQYF. The CDR3 nucleotides are TGTGCCAGCAGAATAAGGGGGGGGGAGACCCAGTACTTC.

This clonotype appeared a few times. The chain has TRBV7-9 and TRBJ1-3; no clear D. Germline CDR1 reads SEHNR; CDR2 reads FQNEAQ (reference sequence). The V end was cut by 5 bases, the J end by 3 bases, with 14 bases between. This CDR3 spans 15 amino acids. The CDR3 sequence: CASSPRGGLGNTIYF. Written as DNA, the CDR3 is TGTGCCAGCAGCCCCCGAGGAGGTCTTGGAAACACCATATATTTT. The complete variable domain, with remaining parts taken from reference TRBV7-9 and TRBJ1-3, reads DTGVSQNPRHKITKRGQNVTFRCDPISEHNRLYWYRQTLGQGPEFLTYFQNEAQLEKSRLLSDRFSAERPKGSFSTLEIQRTEQGDSAMYLCASSPRGGLGNTIYFGEGSWLTVV.

This clonotype came up a few times. The genes are TRBV7-9 and TRBJ1-4; 7 nucleotides agree with TRBD1. Germline values: CDR1 SEHNR, CDR2 FQNEAQ (reference sequence). J lost 0 bases, V lost 5 bases, and 6 bases had no gene match. CDR3 length equals 16 residues. CDR3 sequence reads: CASSPRDSATNEKLFF. CDR3 in DNA: TGTGCCAGCAGCCCCCGGGACAGCGCAACTAATGAAAAACTGTTTTTT.

The CDR3 protein is CASGQNRATEAFF. CDR3 sequence (DNA): TGTGCTAGTGGTCAAAACAGGGCCACTGAAGCTTTCTTT. V and J are TRBV12-5 and TRBJ1-1, with D perhaps TRBD1 (6 bases). The germline V gene encodes CDR1 LGHNT and CDR2 FRNRAP. V lost 5 bases and J 4 bases, leaving 11 bases between the germline ends. The CDR3 runs to 13 residues.

This clonotype was detected a few times. V gene TRBV20-1 combines with J gene TRBJ2-1, with 10 bases matching TRBD2. Looked up from germline, CDR1 is DFQATT and CDR2 is SNEGSKA (reference sequence). This CDR3 contains 15 residues. Losses at the gene ends were 5 bases for V and 7 bases for J; bases not matched to a gene: 11. The CDR3 sequence: CSAPLAGVVGNEQFF. In DNA form, the CDR3 reads TGCAGTGCTCCCCTAGCGGGAGTTGTGGGTAATGAGCAGTTCTTC.

This clonotype was observed a few times. The V gene is TRBV5-4, the J gene TRBJ2-3; a weak D match, TRBD1 (6 bases). V lost 5 bases, J lost 2 bases, and 18 bases lay in between. This CDR3 comprises 16 residues. Germline V CDR1 and CDR2: SGHNT, YYREEE (reference sequence). CDR3 residues: CASSPNPGQNTDTQYF. CDR3 nucleotides: TGTGCCAGCAGTCCTAACCCGGGACAAAACACAGATACGCAGTATTTT.

The J gene is TRBJ2-1, the V gene TRBV27, with 8 nucleotides matching TRBD2. J lost 6 bases, V lost 6 bases, and 10 bases had no gene match. Germline V lookup: CDR1 MNHEY, CDR2 SMNVEV (reference sequence). This CDR3 is built from 15 residues. The CDR3 loop is CASSLGSGGINEQFF. CDR3 bases: TGTGCCAGCAGCCTAGGGAGCGGGGGTATCAATGAGCAGTTCTTC.

The V gene is TRBV4-1, the J gene TRBJ2-3; the D call may be TRBD1 or TRBD2 (5 bases each). V was clipped by 3 bases and J by 4 bases, with 8 bases between them. Germline loops: CDR1 MGHRA, CDR2 YSYEKL. The CDR3 extends over 13 amino acids. The chain's CDR3 is CASSQGDADTQYF. As DNA, the CDR3 is TGCGCCAGCAGCCAGGGGGACGCAGATACGCAGTATTTT.

There are a few counts of this clonotype. This rearrangement joins TRBV7-9 to TRBJ1-4; 8 nucleotides align to TRBD1. Losses at the gene ends were 5 bases for V and 3 bases for J; bases not matched to a gene: 2. The V gene's germline CDR1 is SEHNR and CDR2 FQNEAQ (reference sequence). This CDR3 has 14 amino acids. In DNA, the CDR3 is TGTGCCAGCAGCGGACAGGGTTCTAATGAAAAACTGTTTTTT. As protein: CASSGQGSNEKLFF.